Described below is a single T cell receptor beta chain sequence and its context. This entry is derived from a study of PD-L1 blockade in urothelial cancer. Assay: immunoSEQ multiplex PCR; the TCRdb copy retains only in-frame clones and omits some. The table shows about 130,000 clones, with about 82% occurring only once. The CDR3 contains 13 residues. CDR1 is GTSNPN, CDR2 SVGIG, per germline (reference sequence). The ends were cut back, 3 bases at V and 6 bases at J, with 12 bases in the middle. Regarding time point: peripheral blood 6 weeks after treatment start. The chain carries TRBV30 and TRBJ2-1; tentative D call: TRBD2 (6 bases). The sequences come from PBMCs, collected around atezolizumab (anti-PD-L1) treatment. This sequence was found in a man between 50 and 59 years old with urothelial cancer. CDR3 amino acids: CAWRGAGPNEQFF. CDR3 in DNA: TGTGCCTGGAGAGGGGCGGGGCCCAATGAGCAGTTCTTC.